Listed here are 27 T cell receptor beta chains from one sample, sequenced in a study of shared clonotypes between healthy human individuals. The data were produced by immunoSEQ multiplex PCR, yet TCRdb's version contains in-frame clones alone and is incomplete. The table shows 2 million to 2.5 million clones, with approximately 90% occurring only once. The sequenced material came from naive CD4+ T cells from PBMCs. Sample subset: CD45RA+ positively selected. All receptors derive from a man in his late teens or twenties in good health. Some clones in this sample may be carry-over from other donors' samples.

The CDR3 loop is CASSQSWAYEQYF. CDR3 DNA sequence: TGTGCCAGCAGCCAATCCTGGGCATACGAGCAGTACTTC. The chain has TRBV14 and TRBJ2-7; no firm D call. CDR1 is SGHDN, CDR2 FVKESK, per germline. The V gene lost 2 bases and the J gene lost 4 bases, with 9 bases spanning the gap. The length of the CDR3 is 13 residues.

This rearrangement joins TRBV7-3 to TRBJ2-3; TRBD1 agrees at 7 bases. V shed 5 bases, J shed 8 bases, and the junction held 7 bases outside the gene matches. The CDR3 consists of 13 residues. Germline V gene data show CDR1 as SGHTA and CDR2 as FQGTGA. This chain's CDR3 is CASSASGQRTQYF. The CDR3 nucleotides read TGTGCCAGCAGCGCATCGGGACAGCGTACGCAGTATTTT. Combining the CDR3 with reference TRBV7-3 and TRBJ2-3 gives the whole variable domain GAGVSQTPSNKVTEKGKYVELRCDPISGHTALYWYRQSLGQGPEFLIYFQGTGAADDSGLPNDRFFAVRPEGSVSTLKIQRTERGDSAVYLCASSASGQRTQYFGPGTRLTVL.

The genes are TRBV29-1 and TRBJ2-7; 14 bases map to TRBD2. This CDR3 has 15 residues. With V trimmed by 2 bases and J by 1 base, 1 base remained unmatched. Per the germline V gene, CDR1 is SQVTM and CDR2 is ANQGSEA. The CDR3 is CSVERLAGGSYEQYF. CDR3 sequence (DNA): TGCAGCGTTGAAAGACTAGCGGGAGGGTCCTACGAGCAGTACTTC.

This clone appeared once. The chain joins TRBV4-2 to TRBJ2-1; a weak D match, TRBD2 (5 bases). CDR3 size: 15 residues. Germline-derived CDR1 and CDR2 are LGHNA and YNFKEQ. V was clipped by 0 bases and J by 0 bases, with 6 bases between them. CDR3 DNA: TGTGCCAGCAGCCAAGAGGGGAGCTCCTACAATGAGCAGTTCTTC. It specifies CASSQEGSSYNEQFF.

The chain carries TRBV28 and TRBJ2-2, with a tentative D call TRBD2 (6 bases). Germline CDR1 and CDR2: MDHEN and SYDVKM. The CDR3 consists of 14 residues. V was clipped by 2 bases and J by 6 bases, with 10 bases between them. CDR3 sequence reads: CASSLMSGAGELFF. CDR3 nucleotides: TGTGCCAGCAGTTTAATGTCGGGGGCCGGGGAGCTGTTTTTT.

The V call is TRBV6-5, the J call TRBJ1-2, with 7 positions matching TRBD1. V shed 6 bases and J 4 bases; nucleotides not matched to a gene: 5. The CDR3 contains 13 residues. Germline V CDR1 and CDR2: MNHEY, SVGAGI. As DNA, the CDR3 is TGTGCCAGCAGAACAGGGGTTACCTATGGCTACACCTTC. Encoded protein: CASRTGVTYGYTF.

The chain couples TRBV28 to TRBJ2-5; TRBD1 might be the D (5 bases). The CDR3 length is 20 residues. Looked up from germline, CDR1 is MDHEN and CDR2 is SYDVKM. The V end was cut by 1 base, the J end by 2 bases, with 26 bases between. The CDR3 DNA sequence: TGTGCCAGCAGTTTATATTGGCAGGGTACCCTGATTGGGCGTCAAGAGACCCAGTACTTC. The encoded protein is CASSLYWQGTLIGRQETQYF.

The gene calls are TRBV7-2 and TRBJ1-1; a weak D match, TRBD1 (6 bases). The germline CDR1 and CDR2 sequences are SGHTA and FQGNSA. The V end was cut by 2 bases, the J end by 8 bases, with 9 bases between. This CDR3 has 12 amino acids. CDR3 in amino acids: CASSLHTGEAFF. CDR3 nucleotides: TGTGCCAGCAGCTTACACACAGGGGAAGCTTTCTTT.

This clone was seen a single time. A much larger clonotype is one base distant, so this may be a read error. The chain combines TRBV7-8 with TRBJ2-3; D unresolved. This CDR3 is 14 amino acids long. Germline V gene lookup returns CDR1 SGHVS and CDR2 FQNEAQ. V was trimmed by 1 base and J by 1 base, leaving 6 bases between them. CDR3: CASSLEAGTDTQYF. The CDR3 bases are TGTGCCAGCAGCTTAGAAGCAGGCACAGATACGCAGTATTTT. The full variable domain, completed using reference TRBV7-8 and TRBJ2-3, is GAGVSQSPRYKVAKRGQDVALRCDPISGHVSLFWYQQALGQGPEFLTYFQNEAQLDKSGLPSDRFFAERPEGSVSTLKIQRTQQEDSAVYLCASSLEAGTDTQYFGPGTRLTVL.

The CDR3 DNA follows: TGCGCCAGCAGCTTGGCCCCGACAGGGGGCAACTATGGCTACACCTTC. Translation gives CASSLAPTGGNYGYTF. The chain combines TRBV5-1 with TRBJ1-2; TRBD1 matches 10 bases. The CDR3 is made up of 16 amino acids. Germline V lookup: CDR1 SGHRS, CDR2 YFSETQ. The J segment lost 2 bases and the V segment lost 0 bases, leaving 4 bases of the junction unmatched.

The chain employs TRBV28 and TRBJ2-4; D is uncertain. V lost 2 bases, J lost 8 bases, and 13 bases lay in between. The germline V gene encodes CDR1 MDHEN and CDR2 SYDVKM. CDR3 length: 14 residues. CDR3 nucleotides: TGTGCCAGCAGTTTAGGGGTGGGTAGGGACATTCAGTACTTC. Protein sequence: CASSLGVGRDIQYF.

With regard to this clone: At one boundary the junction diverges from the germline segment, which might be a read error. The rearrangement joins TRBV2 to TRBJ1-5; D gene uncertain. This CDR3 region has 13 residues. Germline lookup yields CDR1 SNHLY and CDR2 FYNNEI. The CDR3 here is CASRAGNNRPQHF. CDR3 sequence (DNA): TGTGCCAGCAGAGCAGGAAACAATCGGCCCCAGCATTTT.

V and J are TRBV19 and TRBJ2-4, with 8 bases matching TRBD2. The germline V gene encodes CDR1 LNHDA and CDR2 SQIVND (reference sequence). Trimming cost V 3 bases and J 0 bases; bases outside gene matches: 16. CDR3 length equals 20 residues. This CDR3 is CASSINPTVTGRVAKNIQYF. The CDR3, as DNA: TGTGCCAGTAGTATTAACCCAACCGTAACCGGGAGGGTAGCCAAAAACATTCAGTACTTC.

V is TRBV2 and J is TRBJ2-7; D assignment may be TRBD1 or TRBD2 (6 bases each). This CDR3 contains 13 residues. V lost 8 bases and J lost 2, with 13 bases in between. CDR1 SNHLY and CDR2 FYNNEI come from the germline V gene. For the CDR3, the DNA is TGTGCCAGCCGGGGGCCTCCTCCCTACGAGCAGTACTTC. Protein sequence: CASRGPPPYEQYF.

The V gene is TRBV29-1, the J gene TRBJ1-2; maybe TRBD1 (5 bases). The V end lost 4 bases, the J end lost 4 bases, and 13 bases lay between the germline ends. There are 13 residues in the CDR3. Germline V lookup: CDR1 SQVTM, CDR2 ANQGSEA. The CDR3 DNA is TGCAGCGTTGGTAGCAGACAGACCTATGGCTACACCTTC. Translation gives CSVGSRQTYGYTF. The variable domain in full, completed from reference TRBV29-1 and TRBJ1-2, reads SAVISQKPSRDICQRGTSLTIQCQVDSQVTMMFWYRQQPGQSLTLIATANQGSEATYESGFVIDKFPISRPNLTFSTLTVSNMSPEDSSIYLCSVGSRQTYGYTFGSGTRLTVV.

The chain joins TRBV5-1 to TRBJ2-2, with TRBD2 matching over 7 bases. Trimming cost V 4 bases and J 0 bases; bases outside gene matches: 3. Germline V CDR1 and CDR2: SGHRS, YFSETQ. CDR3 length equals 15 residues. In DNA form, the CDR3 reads TGCGCCAGCAGCATGACTAGCTCGAACACCGGGGAGCTGTTTTTT. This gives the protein CASSMTSSNTGELFF.

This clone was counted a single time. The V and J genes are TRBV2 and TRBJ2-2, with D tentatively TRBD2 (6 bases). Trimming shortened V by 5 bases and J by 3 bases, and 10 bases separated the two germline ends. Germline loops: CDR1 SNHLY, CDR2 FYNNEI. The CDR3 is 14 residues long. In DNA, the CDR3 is TGTGCCAGCAGTTGGGAGGCTCACACCGGGGAGCTGTTTTTT. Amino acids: CASSWEAHTGELFF.

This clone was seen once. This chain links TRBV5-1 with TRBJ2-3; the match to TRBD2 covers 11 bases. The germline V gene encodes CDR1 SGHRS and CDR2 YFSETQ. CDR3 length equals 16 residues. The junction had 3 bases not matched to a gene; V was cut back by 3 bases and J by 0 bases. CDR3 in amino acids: CASSWGLADSTDTQYF. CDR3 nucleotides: TGCGCCAGCAGCTGGGGACTAGCGGATAGCACAGATACGCAGTATTTT.

CDR3 bases: TGCGCCAGCAGCCCCAGTCCTCAGGGGGCTTACGAGCAGTACTTC. Protein sequence: CASSPSPQGAYEQYF. V gene TRBV5-1 combines with J gene TRBJ2-7; TRBD1 matches 8 bases. The CDR3 length is 15 residues. Germline V lookup: CDR1 SGHRS, CDR2 YFSETQ. With 4 bases clipped from V and 4 bases from J, the junction kept 10 bases outside the gene matches.

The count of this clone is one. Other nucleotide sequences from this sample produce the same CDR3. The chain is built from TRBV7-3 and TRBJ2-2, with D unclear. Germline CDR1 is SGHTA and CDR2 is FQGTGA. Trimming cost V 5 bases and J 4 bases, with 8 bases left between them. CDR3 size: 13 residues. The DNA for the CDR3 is TGTGCCAGCAGCCCGCAGAGCACCGGGGAGCTGTTTTTT. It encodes CASSPQSTGELFF.

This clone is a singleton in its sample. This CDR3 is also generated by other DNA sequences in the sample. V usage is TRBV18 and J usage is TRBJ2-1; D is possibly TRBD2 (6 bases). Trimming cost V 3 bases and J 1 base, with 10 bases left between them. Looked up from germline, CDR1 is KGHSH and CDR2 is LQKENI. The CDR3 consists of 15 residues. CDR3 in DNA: TGTGCCAGCTCACCGGTGGGAGGTTCCTACAATGAGCAGTTCTTC. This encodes CASSPVGGSYNEQFF.

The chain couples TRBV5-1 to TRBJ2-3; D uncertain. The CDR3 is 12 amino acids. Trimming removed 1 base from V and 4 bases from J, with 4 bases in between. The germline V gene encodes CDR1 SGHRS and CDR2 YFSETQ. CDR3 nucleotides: TGCGCCAGCAGCTTGTATGCAGATACGCAGTATTTT. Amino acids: CASSLYADTQYF.

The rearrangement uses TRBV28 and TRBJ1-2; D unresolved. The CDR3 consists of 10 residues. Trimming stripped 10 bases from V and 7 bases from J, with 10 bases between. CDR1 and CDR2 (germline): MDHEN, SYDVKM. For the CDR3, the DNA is TGTGCCACCATGACCCTTGGCTACACCTTC. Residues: CATMTLGYTF.

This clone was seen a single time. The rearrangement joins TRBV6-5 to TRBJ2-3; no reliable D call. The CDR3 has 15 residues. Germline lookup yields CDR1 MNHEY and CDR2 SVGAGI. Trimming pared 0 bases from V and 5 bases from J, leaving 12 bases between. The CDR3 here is CASSYSPTERDTQYF. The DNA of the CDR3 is TGTGCCAGCAGTTACTCCCCCACGGAGAGAGATACGCAGTATTTT.

CDR3 region: CASSLASGNTGELFF. As DNA, the CDR3 is TGTGCCAGCAGTCTTGCTAGCGGGAACACCGGGGAGCTGTTTTTT. The chain combines TRBV6-4 with TRBJ2-2, with 7 bases matching TRBD2. The CDR3 loop spans 15 amino acids. V shed 5 bases, J shed 1 base, and the junction held 4 bases outside the gene matches. CDR1 is MRHNA and CDR2 is SNTAGT in the germline V gene.

The CDR3, as DNA: TGTGCCAGCAGCTTAGCCCAGAGTGTCCTCGATACGCAGTATTTT. Its translation is CASSLAQSVLDTQYF. The chain carries TRBV7-6 and TRBJ2-3; D unresolved. V shed 0 bases and J shed 6 bases, with 13 bases lying between them. Looked up from germline, CDR1 is SGHVS and CDR2 is FNYEAQ. The CDR3 spans 15 residues.

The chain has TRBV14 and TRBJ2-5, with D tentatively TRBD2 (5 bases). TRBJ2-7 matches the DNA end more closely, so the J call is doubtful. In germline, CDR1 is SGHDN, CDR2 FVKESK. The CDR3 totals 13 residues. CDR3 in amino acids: CASSQVWGDEQYF. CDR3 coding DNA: TGTGCCAGCAGCCAAGTATGGGGAGACGAGCAGTACTTC.